The next 15 T cell receptor beta chains were all read from a single sample in a study of T cells expressing NK-cell markers. TCRdb re-called the 5' RACE reads and catalogs CDR3 proteins one per entry, DNA excluded. The sample includes 300,000 to 500,000 distinct CDR3 sequences. What was sequenced was blood T cells: a sorted CD56 or NKG2C T cell subset, CD4+ or CD8+ T cells, or bulk PBMC T cells (not recorded which). These receptors were obtained from a woman aged 50 to 60 in good health.

The J gene is TRBJ1-1, the V gene TRBV6-1. The CDR3 length is 13 residues. Germline V gene data show CDR1 as MNHNS and CDR2 as SASEGT. Here the CDR3 reads CASDRLRNTEAFF.

V and J are TRBV10-1 and TRBJ2-6; TCRdb gives TRBD1 as the D gene, but with no DNA this cannot be confirmed. The CDR3 consists of 16 residues. Germline CDR1 WNHNN, CDR2 SYGVQD (reference sequence). CDR3 sequence: CASSGGTGAGANVLTF.

V is TRBV5-1 and J is TRBJ2-1; TCRdb's D call, TRBD2, is unchecked because there is no DNA. CDR1 and CDR2 (germline): SGHRS, YFSETQ. The CDR3 is 14 residues long. CDR3 loop: CASSMGTSGNEQFF.

CDR3 residues: CALTTGDGNYGYTF. V usage is TRBV30 and J usage is TRBJ1-2; TCRdb reports TRBD1, a call that lacks DNA to check it against. From germline, CDR1 is GTSNPN and CDR2 SVGIG (reference sequence). The CDR3 totals 14 residues.

The V and J genes are TRBV9 and TRBJ1-2; no DNA is available, so the TRBD1 call from TCRdb remains unchecked. The germline V gene encodes CDR1 SGDLS and CDR2 YYNGEE. This CDR3 spans 15 amino acids. CDR3 amino acids: CASSSTASGTYGYTF. Full variable domain (remainder filled in from reference TRBV9 and TRBJ1-2): DSGVTQTPKHLITATGQRVTLRCSPRSGDLSVYWYQQSLDQGLQFLIQYYNGEERAKGNILERFSAQQFPDLHSELNLSSLELGDSALYFCASSSTASGTYGYTFGSGTRLTVV.

The chain employs TRBV21-1 and TRBJ2-1; TCRdb's D call, TRBD2, is unchecked because there is no DNA. TRBV21-1 has pseudogene status. There are 17 residues in the CDR3. CDR3 loop: CASSKGAGGSSYNEQFF.

The V call is TRBV7-9, the J call TRBJ2-7; there is no DNA to check the TCRdb D call of TRBD1. In germline, CDR1 is SEHNR, CDR2 FQNEAQ (reference sequence). The CDR3 is made up of 13 amino acids. This CDR3 reads CASSLTPGYEQYF.

This sequence joins TRBV10-3 and TRBJ2-1; with no DNA, the TCRdb D assignment of TRBD1 cannot be verified. The CDR3 is made up of 12 amino acids. CDR1 and CDR2 (germline): ENHRY, SYGVKD. The CDR3 is CATDGARNEQFF.

The rearrangement joins TRBV3-1 to TRBJ2-1; TCRdb reports TRBD2, a call that lacks DNA to check it against. This CDR3 has 18 amino acids. Germline loops: CDR1 LGHDT, CDR2 YNNKEL (reference sequence). Here the CDR3 reads CASSPTGLGLAGAVEQFF.

This chain uses TRBV18 with TRBJ2-6; TCRdb gives TRBD1 as the D gene, but with no DNA this cannot be confirmed. Germline assignment: CDR1 KGHSH and CDR2 LQKENI. The CDR3 runs 14 residues. The chain's CDR3 is CASYLSGGANVLTF.

The chain carries TRBV24-1 and TRBJ2-1. CDR1 KGHDR and CDR2 SFDVKD come from the germline V gene. This CDR3 has 13 residues. The CDR3: CATSGRTYNEQFF.

The rearrangement joins TRBV12-3 or TRBV12-4 to TRBJ2-2; TCRdb designates TRBD1, a call that cannot be tested without DNA. The CDR3 has 15 amino acids. The CDR3 is CASSYKGTWTGELFF.

This sequence joins TRBV27 and TRBJ2-1; TCRdb names TRBD2, which stays unverified in the absence of DNA. This CDR3 has 16 residues. Germline V gene data show CDR1 as MNHEY and CDR2 as SMNVEV (reference sequence). CDR3: CASSPGTSGPYNEQFF.

The chain uses TRBV20-1 and TRBJ2-7; TCRdb names TRBD2, which stays unverified in the absence of DNA. This CDR3 contains 15 residues. Germline loops: CDR1 DFQATT, CDR2 SNEGSKA (reference sequence). The CDR3 reads CSARDPAGVVNEQYF.

V is TRBV20-1 and J is TRBJ2-7; the TCRdb D gene call, TRBD1, has no DNA to confirm it. The CDR3 contains 13 residues. The germline V gene has CDR1 DFQATT and CDR2 SNEGSKA (reference sequence). CDR3 in amino acids: CSASGQGWDEQYF.